This TCR beta chain was retrieved from a study of response to subunit inactivated influenza vaccine. This clonotype was seen once. Via MiXCR, TCRdb re-called the RT-PCR reads, giving one row per CDR3 protein. The sample lists some 570,000 distinct CDR3 sequences; 11% were seen once. A further study also used this sample, focusing on T cells expressing NK-cell markers. That investigation notes: UMIs accompanied the 5'RACE template switching by which TCR beta cDNA was made. As a fraction of CD8+ T cells, dominant NKG2C+ clonotypes reached roughly 1.0-7.5% in 5 or 6 donors.

Source: PBMCs from blood, taken on the day of vaccination. This receptor was taken from a man aged 50-59 years who received an inactivated influenza vaccine.

As DNA, the CDR3 is TGCAGTGCTAGAGACGAGGGGAGTGGAGATACGCAGTATTTT. It translates to CSARDEGSGDTQYF. V and J are TRBV20-1 and TRBJ2-3, with D perhaps assigned TRBD1 or TRBD2 (5 bases each). The CDR3 length is 14 residues. V lost 0 bases to trimming and J lost 5 bases, with 12 bases between them. Germline V gene sequence: CDR1 DFQATT, CDR2 SNEGSKA (reference sequence).